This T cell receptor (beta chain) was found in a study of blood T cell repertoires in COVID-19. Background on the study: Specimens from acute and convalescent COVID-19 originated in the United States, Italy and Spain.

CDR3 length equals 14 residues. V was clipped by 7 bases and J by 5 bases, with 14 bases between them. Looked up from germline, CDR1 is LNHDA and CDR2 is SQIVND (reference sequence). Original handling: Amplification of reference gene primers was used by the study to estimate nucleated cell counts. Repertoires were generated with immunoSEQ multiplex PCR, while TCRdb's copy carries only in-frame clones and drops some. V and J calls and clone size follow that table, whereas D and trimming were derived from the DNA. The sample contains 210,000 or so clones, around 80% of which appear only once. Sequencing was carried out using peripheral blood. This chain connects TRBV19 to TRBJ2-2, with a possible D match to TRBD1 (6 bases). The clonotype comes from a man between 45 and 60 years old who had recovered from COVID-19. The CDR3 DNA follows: TGTGCCAGTAACAGGGTATCAAGAACCGGGGAGCTGTTTTTT. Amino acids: CASNRVSRTGELFF.